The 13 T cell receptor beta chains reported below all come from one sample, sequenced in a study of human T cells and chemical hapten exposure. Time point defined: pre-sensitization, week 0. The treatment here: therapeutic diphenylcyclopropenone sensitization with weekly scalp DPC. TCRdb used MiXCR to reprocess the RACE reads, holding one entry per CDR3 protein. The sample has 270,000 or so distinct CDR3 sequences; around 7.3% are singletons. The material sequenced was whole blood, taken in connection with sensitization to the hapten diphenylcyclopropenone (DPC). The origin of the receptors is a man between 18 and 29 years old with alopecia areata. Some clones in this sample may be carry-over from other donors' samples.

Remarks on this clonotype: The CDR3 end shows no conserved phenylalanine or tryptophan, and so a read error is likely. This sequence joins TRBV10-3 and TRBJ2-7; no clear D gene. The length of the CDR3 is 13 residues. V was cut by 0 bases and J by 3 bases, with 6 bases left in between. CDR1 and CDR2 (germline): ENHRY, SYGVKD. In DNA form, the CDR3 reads TGTGCCATCAGTGAGTCACCGGGCTACGAGCAGTACGAC. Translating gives CAISESPGYEQYD.

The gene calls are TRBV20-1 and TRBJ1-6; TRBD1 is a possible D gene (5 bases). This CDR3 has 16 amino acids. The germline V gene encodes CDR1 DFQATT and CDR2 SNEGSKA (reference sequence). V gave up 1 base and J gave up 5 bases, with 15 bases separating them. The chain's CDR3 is CSARVSGGANNSPLHF. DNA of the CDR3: TGCAGTGCTAGAGTCAGCGGCGGGGCGAATAATTCACCCCTCCACTTT.

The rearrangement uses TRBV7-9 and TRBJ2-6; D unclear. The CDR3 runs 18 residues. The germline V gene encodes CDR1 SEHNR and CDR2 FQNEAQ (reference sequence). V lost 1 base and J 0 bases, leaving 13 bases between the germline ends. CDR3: CASSLVGSQHSGANVLTF. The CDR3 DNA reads TGTGCCAGCAGCTTAGTGGGCAGTCAACACTCTGGGGCCAACGTCCTGACTTTC.

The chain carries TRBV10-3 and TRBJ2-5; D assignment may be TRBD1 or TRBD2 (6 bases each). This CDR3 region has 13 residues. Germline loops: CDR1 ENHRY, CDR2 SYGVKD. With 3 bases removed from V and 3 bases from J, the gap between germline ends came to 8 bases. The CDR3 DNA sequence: TGTGCCATCAGTGAAGGGGGGAAAGAGACCCAGTACTTC. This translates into CAISEGGKETQYF.

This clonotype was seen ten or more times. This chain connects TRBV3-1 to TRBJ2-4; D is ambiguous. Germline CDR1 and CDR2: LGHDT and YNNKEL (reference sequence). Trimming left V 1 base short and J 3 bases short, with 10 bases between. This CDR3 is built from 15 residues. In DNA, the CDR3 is TGTGCCAGCAGCCAAGTTGCATGGGGCAAAAACATTCAGTACTTC. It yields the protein CASSQVAWGKNIQYF.

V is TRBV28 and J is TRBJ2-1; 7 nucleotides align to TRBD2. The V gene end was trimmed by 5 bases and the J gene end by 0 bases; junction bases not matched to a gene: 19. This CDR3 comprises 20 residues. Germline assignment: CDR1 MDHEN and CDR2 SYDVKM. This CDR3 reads CASSLPRGSGRRFSYNEQFF. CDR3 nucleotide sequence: TGTGCCAGCAGTCTCCCTAGGGGTAGCGGGCGAAGATTCTCCTACAATGAGCAGTTCTTC.

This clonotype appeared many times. The CDR3 DNA follows: TGTGCCAGCAGCTTGGAACAGGGTCAGACCCAGTACTTC. Protein sequence: CASSLEQGQTQYF. The genes are TRBV5-4 and TRBJ2-5; TRBD1 is a possible D gene (6 bases). This CDR3 comprises 13 residues. Trimming took off 0 bases at V and 6 bases at J, with 9 bases between the two ends. Germline CDR1 SGHNT, CDR2 YYREEE (reference sequence).

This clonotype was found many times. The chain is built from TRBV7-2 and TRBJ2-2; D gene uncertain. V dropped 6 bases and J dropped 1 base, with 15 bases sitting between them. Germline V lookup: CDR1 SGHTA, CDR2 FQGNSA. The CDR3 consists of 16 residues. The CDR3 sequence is CASSISHGRNTGELFF. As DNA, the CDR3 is TGTGCCAGCAGTATTTCCCATGGGCGGAACACCGGGGAGCTGTTTTTT.

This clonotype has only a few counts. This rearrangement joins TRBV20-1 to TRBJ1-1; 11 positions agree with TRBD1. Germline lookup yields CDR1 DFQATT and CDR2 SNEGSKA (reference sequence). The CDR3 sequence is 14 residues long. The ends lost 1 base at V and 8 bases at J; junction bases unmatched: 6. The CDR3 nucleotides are TGCAGTGCTAGAGTTGGGACAGGGGGTCGGGAAGCTTTCTTT. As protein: CSARVGTGGREAFF.

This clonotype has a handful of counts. The CDR3 DNA sequence: TGCAGTGCCGCAACTAGCGGGGAAAGGAACGAGCAGTACTTC. Its translation is CSAATSGERNEQYF. The rearrangement joins TRBV20-1 to TRBJ2-7; 10 bases align to TRBD2. The CDR3 has 14 residues. With V trimmed by 6 bases and J by 5 bases, 10 bases remained unmatched. Looked up from germline, CDR1 is DFQATT and CDR2 is SNEGSKA (reference sequence).

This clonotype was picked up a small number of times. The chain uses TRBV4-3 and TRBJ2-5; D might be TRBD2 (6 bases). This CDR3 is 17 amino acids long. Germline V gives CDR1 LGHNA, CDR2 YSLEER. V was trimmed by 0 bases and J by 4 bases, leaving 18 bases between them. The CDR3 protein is CASSQEWVAGRGETQYF. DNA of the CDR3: TGCGCCAGCAGCCAAGAATGGGTAGCAGGGCGGGGAGAGACCCAGTACTTC.

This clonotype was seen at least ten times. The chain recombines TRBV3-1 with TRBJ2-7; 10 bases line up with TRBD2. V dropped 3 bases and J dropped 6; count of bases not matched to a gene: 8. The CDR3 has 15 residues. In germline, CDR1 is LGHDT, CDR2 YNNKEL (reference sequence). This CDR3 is CASSQGFGTSVEQYF. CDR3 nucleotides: TGTGCCAGCAGCCAGGGTTTCGGGACTAGCGTCGAGCAGTACTTC.

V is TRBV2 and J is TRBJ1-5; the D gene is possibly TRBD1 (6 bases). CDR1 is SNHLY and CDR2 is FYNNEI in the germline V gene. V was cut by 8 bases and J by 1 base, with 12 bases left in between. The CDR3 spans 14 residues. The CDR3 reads CASYGTSSNQPQHF. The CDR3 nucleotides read TGTGCCAGCTACGGGACATCCAGCAATCAGCCCCAGCATTTT.